This TCR beta chain is from a study of blood T cell repertoires in COVID-19 (dated by TCRdb to 2019 to 2021). A note on the overall study: The collaborator samples originated in the United States, Italy and Spain and spanned the acute and convalescent phases of COVID-19. The samples were drawn from two sources: the first 160 participants of the ongoing ImmuneRACE study, and 950 to 1,500 subjects contributed by 6 global collaborators. A de-identified subject ID, COVID-19 status, age in years and sex were almost always included in the sample metadata. HLA class I and class II types, where available, came from metadata supplied by the sample provider rather than from assay-based typing. The dataset comprised deeply sampled blood TCRbeta repertoires from subjects exposed to, actively infected with, or recovered from COVID-19. A freely available public database, intended as a resource for researchers studying the immune response to SARS-CoV-2, is where the repertoires were released. The prospective study material was composed of cDNA or gDNA derived from T cells, B-cell-depleted T cells, or PBMCs.

The collaborating institutions used their own protocols to collect whole blood in K2EDTA tubes. Collaborator samples were shipped for TCRbeta analysis as frozen whole blood, isolated PBMCs, or DNA extracted from either sample type. As for this clone: Its antigen is unknown. Nothing much larger sits one base from this clone, and base qualities are not available.

Here V drops 1 base and J drops 7 bases, and the junction holds 8 bases not matched to any gene. Including the terminal cysteine and phenylalanine, the CDR3 comprises 16 residues. Only the CDR3 portion is preserved as DNA: 48 bases, with reading frame beginning at the first base. The germline V gene (reference sequence) provides CDR1 SEHNR and CDR2 FQNEAQ. The paper's findings and limits, for the study overall: The amount of clinical and demographic metadata varied by source and participant and was provided uncurated.

TCRbeta CDR3 regions were amplified from genomic DNA using the immunoSEQ Assay, a bias-controlled multiplex PCR. The paper's processing steps were these. The number of nucleated cells in each sample was estimated from the amplification of reference gene primers within the assay. To quantify the absolute abundance of each unique TCRbeta CDR3 rearrangement, sequence reads were collapsed and filtered. For each sample, productive Simpson clonality was calculated as the square root of Simpson's diversity index across productive rearrangements. Imported from immuneACCESS, the table was reduced by TCRdb to in-frame sequences with V and J called. These copies leave out some clones; in studies compared against another copy, an unresolved V gene accounts for under half, and the cause of the remainder is not known. V and J calls and clone size are copied from that table; D and trimming were computed from the DNA. Recorded for this sample are about 28,000 clones; 85% of them occurred a single time. The ten most abundant clones make up around 25% of the sample.

The sequenced sample consisted of peripheral blood. This sequence was found in a human donor in a cohort sampled during active COVID-19. Recombination linked TRBV7-9 to TRBJ1-5, and 9 junction bases match TRBD1. The CDR3: CASSLDPDRGWQPQHF. The DNA sequence follows: TGTGCCAGCAGCTTAGACCCCGACAGGGGGTGGCAGCCCCAGCATTTT.